This record covers a single T cell receptor (beta chain). Its antigen is currently unknown. The data derive from a study of cytomegalovirus exposure and HLA in healthy donors. On the study more broadly: Unique TCR beta sequences numbering approximately 120 million came from some 200 million T cells in an earlier analysis. Study conclusions and caveats: A further, later analysis showed that HLA-associated TCR beta chains (compared with equally common others) were more clonally expanded. Cytomegalovirus association was listed for under 200 TCR beta chains.

The PCR was carried out with 60 Vbeta primers and 13 Jbeta primers. The method was immunoSEQ multiplex PCR; TCRdb's version includes in-frame clones alone and lacks a portion of them. Of around 95,000 clones detected, under 80% appear once; the ten largest clones hold under 2%. Trimming removed 5 bases at V and 7 bases at J, with 17 bases between. CDR3 length: 15 residues. CDR1 and CDR2 from the germline V gene are MNHEY and SMNVEV (reference sequence). The chain employs TRBV27 and TRBJ1-4, with a weak D call TRBD1 (5 bases). Material for sequencing was PBMCs. The sequence derives from a male donor in good health and CMV-seronegative. As DNA, the CDR3 is TGTGCCAGCAGTCCCTGGCGGGGGAGCGGTGAAAAACTGTTTTTT. It translates to CASSPWRGSGEKLFF.